This is a list of T cell receptor beta chains from one sample in a study of T cell repertoires in cytomegalovirus infection. No antigen has been assigned to these receptors. TCRdb independently ran MiXCR on the reads; one entry per CDR3 protein. The sample has hundreds of thousands of distinct CDR3 sequences; approximately 46% are singletons. The input for sequencing was cultured PBMCs, taken from culture after CMV antigen stimulation. These receptors were obtained from a human donor in good health (CMV status not recorded). Some clones in this sample may be carry-over from other donors' samples. The CDR3 runs from the conserved cysteine through the conserved F or W. The order of the fields is J gene, V gene, clone size, D gene, CDR3 DNA, CDR3 protein. D genes are given only for firm matches. Some rows mark clone size as missing; the rest say once, few, many or name a class of expanded clone.

TRBJ1-1,TRBV20-1,once,.,TGCAGTGCTAGGGATCGAGGGGGGCGACCTGAAGCTTTCTTT,CSARDRGGRPEAFF
TRBJ1-5,TRBV11-2,.,.,TGTGCCAGCAGCGGCGGGAACCATCAGCCCCAGCATTTT,CASSGGNHQPQHF
TRBJ2-3,TRBV19,.,TRBD2,TGTGCCAGTGCCTTTAGCGGGAGAGCAACAGATACGCAGTATTTT,CASAFSGRATDTQYF
TRBJ1-6,TRBV7-2,.,.,TGTGCCAGCAGCTTAAGGCAGGGAGGGTCACCCCTCCACTTT,CASSLRQGGSPLHF
TRBJ2-7,TRBV7-9,.,.,TGTGCCAGCAGCCGCCTGGGGAGCGAGCAGTACTTC,CASSRLGSEQYF
TRBJ1-1,TRBV27,.,.,TGTGCCAGCTCAATACAGGGAGGGATCACTGAAGCTTTCTTT,CASSIQGGITEAFF
TRBJ2-3,TRBV9,.,TRBD2,TGTGCCAGCAGCGTAGCACCCCCCGGACTAGCGGGGTTCACAGATACGCAGTATTTT,CASSVAPPGLAGFTDTQYF
TRBJ2-3,TRBV6-8,.,.,TGTGCCAGCACCTTAATGGATACGCAGTATTTT,CASTLMDTQYF
TRBJ2-7,TRBV5-1,.,.,TGCGCCAGCAGCTTCGGGATTTCCTACGAGCAGTACTTC,CASSFGISYEQYF
TRBJ1-6,TRBV5-1,few,TRBD1,TGCGCCAGCAGGGGTGGGACAGATTCACCCCTCCACTTT,CASRGGTDSPLHF
TRBJ2-1,TRBV7-2,few,TRBD2,TGTGCCAGCAGCTGGATAGCGGGAGGTGGTGAGCAGTTCTTC,CASSWIAGGGEQFF
TRBJ1-5,TRBV7-2,once,.,TGTGCCAGCGGCCAAAAATTTTGGAGCAATCAGCCCCAGCATTTT,CASGQKFWSNQPQHF
TRBJ2-1,TRBV12-3/TRBV12-4,.,.,TGTGCCAGCAGTTTTGTCGGCGGGAAGGTCGACAATGAGCAGTTCTTC,CASSFVGGKVDNEQFF
TRBJ1-4,TRBV11-2,.,.,TGTGCCAGCAGCTTAGATAGGGGGGCATCGGAGGAAAAACTGTTTTTT,CASSLDRGASEEKLFF
TRBJ2-2,TRBV28,few,.,TGTGCCAGCAGCCGCCGAGACACAAACACCGGGGAGCTGTTTTTT,CASSRRDTNTGELFF
TRBJ2-7,TRBV7-9,few,.,TGTGCCATCGGCTGGGGGTACGGCGGGGACTACGAGCAGTACTTC,CAIGWGYGGDYEQYF
TRBJ2-1,TRBV27,few,.,TGTGCCAGCAGTGCAGGGGCCCCCCCCTACAATGAGCAGTTCTTC,CASSAGAPPYNEQFF
TRBJ1-2,TRBV7-2,.,TRBD1,TGTGCCAGCAGCTCCACTCATCTAGGGGGCCTTGGCTACACCTTC,CASSSTHLGGLGYTF
TRBJ2-2,TRBV28,.,TRBD2,TGTGCCAGCAGTACGACTAGCGGGGAGAACACCGGGGAGCTGTTTTTT,CASSTTSGENTGELFF
TRBJ2-5,TRBV2,.,TRBD2,TGTGCCAGCACAAACTCCATGCGGGGGGACTCAGAGACCCAGTACTTC,CASTNSMRGDSETQYF
TRBJ2-2,TRBV4-1,.,TRBD2,TGCGCCAGCAGTCTTAGCGGGGGTTCCCCCGGGGAGCTGTTTTTT,CASSLSGGSPGELFF
TRBJ2-7,TRBV12-3/TRBV12-4,.,TRBD2,TGTGCCAGCAGGGGACTAGCGTCCTACGAGCAGTACTTC,CASRGLASYEQYF
TRBJ1-2,TRBV9,few,.,TGTGCCAGCAGCCCTCTGACAGCTAACTATGGCTACACCTTC,CASSPLTANYGYTF
TRBJ2-7,TRBV7-2,.,.,TGTGCCAGCAGCTTAGGCGCGAGATACTACGAGCAGTACTTC,CASSLGARYYEQYF